The 5 T cell receptor beta chains listed next were all sequenced from one sample in a study of T cell responses to AZD1222 COVID-19 vaccine. TCRdb's table, derived via immunoSEQ multiplex PCR, lists solely in-frame clones and lacks some. The profile covers some 120,000 clones, with 88% appearing a single time and roughly 20% taken by the ten largest. The specimen comprised peripheral blood, sampled on day 0 of MenACWY control vaccination. The source of these receptors is an adult in good health.

This clone was seen once. The chain carries TRBV11-2 and TRBJ2-7; TRBD2 matches at 10 bases. Germline V CDR1 and CDR2: SGHAT, FQNNGV. V was pared by 7 bases and J by 3 bases, with 12 bases of the junction left unmatched. The CDR3 extends over 16 amino acids. The CDR3 protein is CASTPSSGRLIYEQYF. Here the CDR3 DNA reads TGTGCCAGCACCCCGTCTAGCGGGAGATTAATCTACGAGCAGTACTTC.

The CDR3 sequence: CASSLGGSVQETQYF. In DNA form, the CDR3 reads TGTGCCAGCAGCTTGGGGGGGTCCGTGCAAGAGACCCAGTACTTC. The rearrangement links TRBV7-9 to TRBJ2-5, with 7 nucleotides matching TRBD2. V lost 3 bases, J lost 2 bases, and 6 bases stayed unmatched. The germline CDR1 and CDR2 sequences are SEHNR and FQNEAQ (reference sequence). This CDR3 has 15 residues.

The V call is TRBV28, the J call TRBJ2-1; D unresolved. Germline CDR1 reads MDHEN; CDR2 reads SYDVKM. The CDR3 runs to 17 residues. V was trimmed by 3 bases and J by 0 bases, leaving 15 bases between them. CDR3 nucleotides: TGTGCCAGCAGTTTTGGGCGTCGCGCAAGCTCCTACAATGAGCAGTTCTTC. It encodes CASSFGRRASSYNEQFF.

The chain carries TRBV19 and TRBJ2-3, with D maybe TRBD2 (5 bases). Per germline, CDR1 LNHDA and CDR2 SQIVND (reference sequence). CDR3 size: 14 residues. V shed 5 bases and J shed 1 base, with 10 bases lying between them. CDR3 residues: CASSYGGRTDTQYF. The CDR3, as DNA: TGTGCCAGTAGTTACGGAGGTCGCACAGATACGCAGTATTTT. The entire variable domain, with the rest obtained from reference TRBV19 and TRBJ2-3, is as follows: DGGITQSPKYLFRKEGQNVTLSCEQNLNHDAMYWYRQDPGQGLRLIYYSQIVNDFQKGDIAEGYSVSREKKESFPLTVTSAQKNPTAFYLCASSYGGRTDTQYFGPGTRLTVL.

The chain uses TRBV18 and TRBJ2-2, with D perhaps TRBD2 (5 bases). V was cut by 0 bases and J by 6 bases, with 14 bases left in between. The CDR3 runs 16 residues. From germline, CDR1 is KGHSH and CDR2 LQKENI. DNA of the CDR3: TGTGCCAGCTCACCACCCTTGTCTCAAGCGGCCGGGGAGCTGTTTTTT. As protein: CASSPPLSQAAGELFF.